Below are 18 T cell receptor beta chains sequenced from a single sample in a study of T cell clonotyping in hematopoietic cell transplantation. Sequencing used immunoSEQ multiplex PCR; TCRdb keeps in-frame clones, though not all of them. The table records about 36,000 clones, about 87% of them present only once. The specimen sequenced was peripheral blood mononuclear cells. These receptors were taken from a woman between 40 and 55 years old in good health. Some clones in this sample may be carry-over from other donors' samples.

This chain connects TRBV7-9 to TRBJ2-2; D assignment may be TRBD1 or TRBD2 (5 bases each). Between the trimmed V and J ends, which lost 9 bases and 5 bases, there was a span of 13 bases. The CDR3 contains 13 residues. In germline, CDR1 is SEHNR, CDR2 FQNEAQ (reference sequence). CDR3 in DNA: TGTGCCAGTCACCGGGACGGAACCGGGGAGCTGTTTTTT. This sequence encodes CASHRDGTGELFF.

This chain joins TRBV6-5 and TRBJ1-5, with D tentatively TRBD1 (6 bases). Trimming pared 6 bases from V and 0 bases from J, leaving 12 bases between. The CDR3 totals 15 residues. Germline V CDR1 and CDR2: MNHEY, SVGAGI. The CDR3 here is CASRPTGLSNQPQHF. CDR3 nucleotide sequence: TGTGCCAGCAGGCCGACAGGCCTTAGCAATCAGCCCCAGCATTTT.

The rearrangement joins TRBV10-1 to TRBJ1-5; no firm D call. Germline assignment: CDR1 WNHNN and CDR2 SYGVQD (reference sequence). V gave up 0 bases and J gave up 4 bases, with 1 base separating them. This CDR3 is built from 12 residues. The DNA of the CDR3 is TGCGCCAGCAGTGAGTCGAATCAGCCCCAGCATTTT. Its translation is CASSESNQPQHF.

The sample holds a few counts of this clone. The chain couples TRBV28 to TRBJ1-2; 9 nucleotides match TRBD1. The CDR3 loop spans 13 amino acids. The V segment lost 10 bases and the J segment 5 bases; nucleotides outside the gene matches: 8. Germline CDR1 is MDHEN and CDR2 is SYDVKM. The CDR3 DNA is TGTGCCACCTACGACAGGGGGTCGTATGGCTACACCTTC. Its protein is CATYDRGSYGYTF.

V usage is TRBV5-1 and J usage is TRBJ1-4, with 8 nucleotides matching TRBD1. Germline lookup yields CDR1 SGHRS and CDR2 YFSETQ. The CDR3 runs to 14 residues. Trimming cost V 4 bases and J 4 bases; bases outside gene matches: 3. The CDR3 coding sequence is TGCGCCAGCAGCCAAGGACAGGGTAATGAAAAACTGTTTTTT. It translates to CASSQGQGNEKLFF.

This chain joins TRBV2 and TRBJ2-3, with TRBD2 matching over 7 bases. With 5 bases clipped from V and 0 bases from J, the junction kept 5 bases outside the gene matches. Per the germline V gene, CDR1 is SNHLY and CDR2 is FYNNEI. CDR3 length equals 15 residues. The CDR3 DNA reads TGTGCCAGCAGTAGGCTAGCGGTAAGCACAGATACGCAGTATTTT. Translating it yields CASSRLAVSTDTQYF.

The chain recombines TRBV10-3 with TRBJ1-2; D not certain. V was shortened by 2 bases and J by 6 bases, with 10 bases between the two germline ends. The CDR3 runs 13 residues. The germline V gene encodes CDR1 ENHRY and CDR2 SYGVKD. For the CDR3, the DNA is TGTGCCATCAGTGAGAGGTGGGAAGATGGCTACACCTTC. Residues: CAISERWEDGYTF.

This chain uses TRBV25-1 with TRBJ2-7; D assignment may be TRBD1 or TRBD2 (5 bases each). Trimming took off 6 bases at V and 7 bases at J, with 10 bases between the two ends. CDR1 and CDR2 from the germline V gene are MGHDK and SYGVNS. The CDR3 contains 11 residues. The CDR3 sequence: CASRGTSEQYF. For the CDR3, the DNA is TGTGCCAGCAGGGGGACCAGTGAGCAGTACTTC.

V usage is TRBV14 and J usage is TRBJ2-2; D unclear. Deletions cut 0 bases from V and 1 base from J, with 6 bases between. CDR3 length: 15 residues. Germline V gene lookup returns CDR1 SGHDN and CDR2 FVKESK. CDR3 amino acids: CASSQEPWNTGELFF. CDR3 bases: TGTGCCAGCAGCCAAGAACCATGGAACACCGGGGAGCTGTTTTTT.

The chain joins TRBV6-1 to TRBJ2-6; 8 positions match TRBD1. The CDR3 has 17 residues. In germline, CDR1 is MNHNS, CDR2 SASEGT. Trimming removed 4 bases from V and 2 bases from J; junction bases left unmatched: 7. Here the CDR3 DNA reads TGTGCCAGCAGTGCCGGACAGGGAAGTGCTGGGGCCAACGTCCTGACTTTC. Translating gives CASSAGQGSAGANVLTF.

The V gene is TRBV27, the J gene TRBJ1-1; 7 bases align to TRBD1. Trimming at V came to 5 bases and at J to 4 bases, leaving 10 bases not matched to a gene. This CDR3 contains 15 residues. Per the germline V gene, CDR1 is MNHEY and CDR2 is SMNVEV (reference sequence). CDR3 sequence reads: CASSLITGDGTEAFF. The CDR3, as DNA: TGTGCCAGCAGTCTTATAACAGGGGATGGCACTGAAGCTTTCTTT.

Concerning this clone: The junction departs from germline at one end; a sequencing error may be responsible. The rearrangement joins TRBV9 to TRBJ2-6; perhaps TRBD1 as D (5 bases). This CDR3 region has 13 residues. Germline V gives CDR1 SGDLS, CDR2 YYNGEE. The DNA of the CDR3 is TGTGCCAGCAGCGTAGAAGGGGTCAACGTCCTGACTTTC. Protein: CASSVEGVNVLTF.

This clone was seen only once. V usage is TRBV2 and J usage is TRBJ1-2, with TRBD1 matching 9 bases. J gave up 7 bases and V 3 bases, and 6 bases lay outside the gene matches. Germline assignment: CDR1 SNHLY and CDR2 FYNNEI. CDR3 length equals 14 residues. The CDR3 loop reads CASSEGDRVRGYTF. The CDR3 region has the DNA TGTGCCAGCAGTGAGGGGGACAGGGTGCGTGGCTACACCTTC. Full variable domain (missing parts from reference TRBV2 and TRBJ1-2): EPEVTQTPSHQVTQMGQEVILRCVPISNHLYFYWYRQILGQKVEFLVSFYNNEISEKSEIFDDQFSVERPDGSNFTLKIRSTKLEDSAMYFCASSEGDRVRGYTFGSGTRLTVV.

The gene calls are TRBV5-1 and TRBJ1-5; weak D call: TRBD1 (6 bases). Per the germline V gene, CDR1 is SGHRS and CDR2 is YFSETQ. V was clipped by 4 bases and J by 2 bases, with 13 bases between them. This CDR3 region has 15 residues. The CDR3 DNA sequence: TGCGCCAGCAGCCCCGGGACAACGGGCAATCAGCCCCAGCATTTT. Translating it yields CASSPGTTGNQPQHF.

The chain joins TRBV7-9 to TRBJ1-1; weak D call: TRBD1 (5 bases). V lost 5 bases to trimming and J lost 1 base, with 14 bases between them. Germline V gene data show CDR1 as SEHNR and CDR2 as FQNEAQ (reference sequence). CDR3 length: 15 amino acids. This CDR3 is CASSPTGRGNTEAFF. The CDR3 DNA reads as TGTGCCAGCAGCCCCACGGGGCGCGGGAACACTGAAGCTTTCTTT.

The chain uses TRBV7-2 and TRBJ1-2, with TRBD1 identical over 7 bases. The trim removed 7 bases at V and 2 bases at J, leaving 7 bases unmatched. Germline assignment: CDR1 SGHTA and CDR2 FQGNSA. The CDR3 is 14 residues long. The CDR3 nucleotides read TGTGCCAGCATGTCAGGGGGGGAAAACTATGGCTACACCTTC. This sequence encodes CASMSGGENYGYTF.

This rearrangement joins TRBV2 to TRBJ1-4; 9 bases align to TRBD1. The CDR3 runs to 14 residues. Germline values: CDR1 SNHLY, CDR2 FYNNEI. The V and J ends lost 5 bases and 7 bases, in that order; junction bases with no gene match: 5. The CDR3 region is CASSSDRGSEKLFF. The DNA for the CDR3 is TGTGCCAGCAGTTCGGACAGGGGCAGTGAAAAACTGTTTTTT.

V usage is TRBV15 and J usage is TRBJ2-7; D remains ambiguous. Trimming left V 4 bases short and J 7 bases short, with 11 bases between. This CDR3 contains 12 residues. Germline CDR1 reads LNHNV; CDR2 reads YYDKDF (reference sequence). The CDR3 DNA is TGTGCCACCAGCACAAGATTCGATGAGCAGTACTTC. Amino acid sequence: CATSTRFDEQYF.